Reported below is one T cell receptor (beta chain). Antigen unknown. The data belong to a study of T cell responses to AZD1222 COVID-19 vaccine. Findings and limits, study-wide: It should be noted that donors were predominantly white British and more often female, and clonal diversity was possibly underestimated.

V lost 0 bases, J lost 1 base, and 12 bases lay in between. CDR1 and CDR2 from the germline V gene are SGHVS and FQNEAQ. The CDR3 has 16 residues. The assay was immunoSEQ multiplex PCR, and TCRdb's table has in-frame clones only and misses some. The table lists 150,000 to 200,000 clones, around 90% of them singletons, with approximately 1.6% in the top ten. The receptor comes from an adult in good health. The chain carries TRBV7-8 and TRBJ2-5; possible D gene TRBD1, 6 bases. The source material was peripheral blood, sampled on day 0 of AZD1222 vaccination. CDR3 in DNA: TGTGCCAGCAGCTTAGCGGGACAAATCTTCCAAGAGACCCAGTACTTC. Translating gives CASSLAGQIFQETQYF.